This is a list of T cell receptor beta chains from one sample in a study of control samples from healthy donors and cancer patients. Only in-frame clones appear in the TCRdb table, and some are missing; sequencing was by immunoSEQ multiplex PCR. Of more than 110,000 clones listed, roughly 92% are singletons. Sequences were obtained from blood. These receptors were collected from a young man in good health. The CDR3 runs from the conserved cysteine through the conserved F or W. A D gene is named only where the DNA matches it firmly. Size values are once, few and many counts, or a class for expanded clones, and some rows have none.

CDR3aa | CDR3nt | v_gene | d_gene | abundance | j_gene
CSASSSAVGTDTQYF | TGCAGTGCTAGTTCTAGTGCAGTAGGCACAGATACGCAGTATTTT | TRBV20-1 | . | . | TRBJ2-3
CASSHGTSGSRGTDTQYF | TGCGCCAGCAGCCACGGGACTAGCGGGAGTAGGGGCACAGATACGCAGTATTTT | TRBV5-1 | TRBD2 | . | TRBJ2-3
CASSLEYEQYF | TGTGCCAGCTCACTTGAATACGAGCAGTACTTC | TRBV18 | . | . | TRBJ2-7
CASSSGEGPNQPQHF | TGTGCCAGTAGTTCAGGTGAAGGTCCCAATCAGCCCCAGCATTTT | TRBV19 | . | . | TRBJ1-5
CASSLVAFNTGELFF | TGTGCCAGCAGCTTAGTGGCCTTTAACACCGGGGAGCTGTTTTTT | TRBV7-2 | . | . | TRBJ2-2
CASSLDSNQPQHF | TGTGCCAGCAGCCTAGACAGTAATCAGCCCCAGCATTTT | TRBV7-2 | . | . | TRBJ1-5
CASARGTHNEQFF | TGTGCCAGTGCCCGGGGCACACACAATGAGCAGTTCTTC | TRBV13 | . | . | TRBJ2-1
CASSRSSMNTEAFF | TGTGCCAGCAGTAGAAGTTCCATGAACACTGAAGCTTTCTTT | TRBV2 | . | . | TRBJ1-1
CSVAGFEAFF | TGCAGCGTTGCGGGATTTGAAGCTTTCTTT | TRBV29-1 | . | once | TRBJ1-1
CASSEDGGGRRLRQFF | TGTGCCAGCAGTGAAGATGGGGGGGGGCGACGACTAAGGCAGTTCTTC | TRBV6-1 | . | . | TRBJ2-1
CASSYRGTGGAQYF | TGTGCCAGCAGTTACAGGGGGACAGGGGGCGCGCAGTACTTC | TRBV6-6 | TRBD1 | . | TRBJ2-7
CASSYIGSGRETQYF | TGTGCCAGCAGTTATATCGGTTCAGGGAGGGAGACCCAGTACTTC | TRBV6-2/TRBV6-3 | . | . | TRBJ2-5
CASRRGQGATGELFF | TGTGCCAGCAGGAGGGGACAGGGGGCAACCGGGGAGCTGTTTTTT | TRBV2 | TRBD1 | . | TRBJ2-2
CSAKDSGNTIYF | TGCAGCGCCAAAGATAGTGGAAACACCATATATTTT | TRBV29-1 | . | . | TRBJ1-3
CASSELGGDVEKLFF | TGTGCCAGCAGTGAGTTGGGAGGGGACGTAGAAAAACTGTTTTTT | TRBV6-1 | . | . | TRBJ1-4
CASSFGDPFTGELFF | TGTGCCAGCAGCTTTGGGGACCCCTTCACCGGGGAGCTGTTTTTT | TRBV7-2 | . | . | TRBJ2-2
CATSDTDLNTGELFF | TGTGCCACCAGTGACACGGACTTGAACACCGGGGAGCTGTTTTTT | TRBV24-1 | . | . | TRBJ2-2
CASSPRAGLNSTDTQYF | TGTGCCAGCAGTCCGAGAGCGGGACTCAATAGCACAGATACGCAGTATTTT | TRBV28 | TRBD2 | . | TRBJ2-3
CGGWAIKLLMRDSPLHF | TGTGGAGGTTGGGCTATCAAGCTTCTAATGCGGGATTCACCCCTCCACTTT | TRBV10-3 | . | . | TRBJ1-6
CASSQPRLAEYSGANVLTF | TGCGCCAGCAGTCAACCCCGACTAGCGGAGTACTCTGGGGCCAACGTCCTGACTTTC | TRBV23-1 | TRBD2 | . | TRBJ2-6
CASRTWTGGPEAFF | TGTGCCAGCAGGACTTGGACAGGGGGCCCTGAAGCTTTCTTT | TRBV28 | TRBD1 | . | TRBJ1-1
CASSIRTGRELFF | TGTGCCAGCAGCATAAGGACAGGCCGGGAGCTGTTTTTT | TRBV7-2 | TRBD1 | . | TRBJ2-2
CASRWEGNTEAFF | TGTGCCAGCAGGTGGGAGGGTAACACTGAAGCTTTCTTT | TRBV5-4 | . | . | TRBJ1-1
CASSLNRGYNEQFF | TGTGCCAGCAGTTTAAACAGGGGTTACAATGAGCAGTTCTTC | TRBV27 | TRBD1 | . | TRBJ2-1
CASSHSVNEQFF | TGTGCCAGCAGCCATAGCGTAAATGAGCAGTTCTTC | TRBV7-8 | . | . | TRBJ2-1
CASSTGDRGYEQYF | TGTGCCAGCAGTACGGGGGACAGGGGCTACGAGCAGTACTTC | TRBV27 | TRBD1 | . | TRBJ2-7
CATSDHGSMEQFF | TGTGCCACCAGTGACCATGGTAGCATGGAGCAGTTCTTC | TRBV24-1 | . | . | TRBJ2-1
CASSQMPGTGDSNYGYTF | TGTGCCAGCAGCCAAATGCCGGGGACAGGTGATTCTAACTATGGCTACACCTTC | TRBV14 | TRBD1 | . | TRBJ1-2
CASSLSTTGALKKLFF | TGTGCCAGCAGCCTGTCGACGACAGGGGCTCTTAAAAAACTGTTTTTT | TRBV3-1/TRBV3-2 | TRBD1 | . | TRBJ1-4